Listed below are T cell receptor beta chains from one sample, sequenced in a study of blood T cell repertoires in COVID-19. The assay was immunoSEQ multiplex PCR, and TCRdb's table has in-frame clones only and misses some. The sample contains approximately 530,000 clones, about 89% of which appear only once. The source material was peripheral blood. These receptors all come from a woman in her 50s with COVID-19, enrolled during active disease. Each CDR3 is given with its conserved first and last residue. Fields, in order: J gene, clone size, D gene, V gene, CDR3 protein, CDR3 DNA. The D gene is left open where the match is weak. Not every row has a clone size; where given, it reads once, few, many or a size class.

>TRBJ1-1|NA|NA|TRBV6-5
CASSYREGNTEAFF
TGTGCCAGCAGTTACAGGGAGGGGAACACTGAAGCTTTCTTT
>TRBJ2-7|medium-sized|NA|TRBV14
CASSQAPYEQYF
TGTGCCAGCAGCCAAGCCCCTTACGAGCAGTACTTC
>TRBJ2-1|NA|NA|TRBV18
CASSPTGVAVGEQFF
TGTGCCAGCTCACCTACCGGGGTAGCTGTGGGTGAGCAGTTCTTC
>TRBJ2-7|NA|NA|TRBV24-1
CATSSGLDSYEQYF
TGTGCCACCAGTTCGGGGTTGGACTCCTACGAGCAGTACTTC
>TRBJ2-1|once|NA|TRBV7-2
CASSLQGPNSYNEQFF
TGTGCCAGCAGCCTACAGGGCCCCAACTCCTACAATGAGCAGTTCTTC
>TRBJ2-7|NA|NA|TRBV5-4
CASSKSNLQDEQYF
TGTGCCAGCTCTAAGTCCAACCTCCAGGACGAGCAGTACTTC
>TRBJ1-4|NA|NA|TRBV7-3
CASTILRQNEKLFF
TGTGCCAGCACCATCTTGCGGCAGAATGAAAAACTGTTTTTT
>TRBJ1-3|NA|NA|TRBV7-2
CASSSFPTGVSGNTIYF
TGTGCCAGCAGCTCCTTTCCGACAGGTGTCTCTGGAAACACCATATATTTT
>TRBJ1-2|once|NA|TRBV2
CASGRLLDGYTF
TGTGCCAGCGGGAGACTGCTTGATGGCTACACCTTC
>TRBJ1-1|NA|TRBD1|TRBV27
CASSSGTGGNTEAFF
TGTGCCAGCAGTTCCGGGACAGGGGGGAACACTGAAGCTTTCTTT
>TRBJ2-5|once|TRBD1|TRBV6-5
CASSPDFDREETQYF
TGTGCCAGCAGTCCCGATTTTGACAGGGAAGAGACCCAGTACTTC
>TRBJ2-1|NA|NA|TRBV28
CASSPPGVYNEQFF
TGTGCCAGCAGTCCTCCCGGGGTCTACAATGAGCAGTTCTTC
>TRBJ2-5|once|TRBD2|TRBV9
CASSFGTSGYETQYF
TGTGCCAGCAGCTTCGGGACTAGCGGGTATGAGACCCAGTACTTC
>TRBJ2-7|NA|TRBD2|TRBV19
CASSKKSPSERGRPYEQYF
TGTGCCAGTAGTAAAAAGTCCCCCTCGGAGCGGGGGCGTCCCTACGAGCAGTACTTC